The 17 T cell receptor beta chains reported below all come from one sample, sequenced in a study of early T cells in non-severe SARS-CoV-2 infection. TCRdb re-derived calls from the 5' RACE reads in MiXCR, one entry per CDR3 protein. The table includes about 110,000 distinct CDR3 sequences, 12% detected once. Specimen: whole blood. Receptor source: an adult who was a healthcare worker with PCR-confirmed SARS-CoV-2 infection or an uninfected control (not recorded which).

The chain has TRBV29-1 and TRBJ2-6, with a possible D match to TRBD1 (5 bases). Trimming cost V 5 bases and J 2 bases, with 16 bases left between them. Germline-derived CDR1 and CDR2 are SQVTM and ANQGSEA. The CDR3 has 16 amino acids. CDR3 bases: TGCAGCGTTTGGGGCCCCGCTCTGACTGGGGCCAACGTCCTGACTTTC. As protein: CSVWGPALTGANVLTF.

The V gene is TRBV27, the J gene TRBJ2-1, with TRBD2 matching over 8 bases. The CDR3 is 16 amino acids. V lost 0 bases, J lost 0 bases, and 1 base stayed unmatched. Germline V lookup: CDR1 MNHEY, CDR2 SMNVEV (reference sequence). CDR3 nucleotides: TGTGCCAGCAGTTTATCCAGCGGGAGCTCCTACAATGAGCAGTTCTTC. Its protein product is CASSLSSGSSYNEQFF.

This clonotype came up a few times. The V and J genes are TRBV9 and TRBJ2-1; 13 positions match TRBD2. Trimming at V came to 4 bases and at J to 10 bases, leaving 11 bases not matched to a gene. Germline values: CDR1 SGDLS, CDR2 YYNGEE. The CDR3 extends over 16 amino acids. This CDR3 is CASSPQTGLAGREQFF. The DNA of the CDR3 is TGTGCCAGCAGCCCTCAAACGGGACTAGCGGGACGAGAGCAGTTCTTC. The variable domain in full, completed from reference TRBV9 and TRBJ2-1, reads DSGVTQTPKHLITATGQRVTLRCSPRSGDLSVYWYQQSLDQGLQFLIQYYNGEERAKGNILERFSAQQFPDLHSELNLSSLELGDSALYFCASSPQTGLAGREQFFGPGTRLTVL.

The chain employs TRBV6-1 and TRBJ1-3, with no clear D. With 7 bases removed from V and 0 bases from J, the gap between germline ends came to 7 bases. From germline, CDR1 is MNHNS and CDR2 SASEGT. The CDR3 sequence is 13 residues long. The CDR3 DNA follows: TGTGCCAGCAAACCGTCCTCTGGAAACACCATATATTTT. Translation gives CASKPSSGNTIYF.

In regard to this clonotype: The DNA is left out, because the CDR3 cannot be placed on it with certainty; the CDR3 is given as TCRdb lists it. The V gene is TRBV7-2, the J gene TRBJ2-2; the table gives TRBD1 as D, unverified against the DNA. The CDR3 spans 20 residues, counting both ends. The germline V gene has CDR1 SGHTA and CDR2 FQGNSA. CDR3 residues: CASSSIWDPTGDRVPGSCFF.

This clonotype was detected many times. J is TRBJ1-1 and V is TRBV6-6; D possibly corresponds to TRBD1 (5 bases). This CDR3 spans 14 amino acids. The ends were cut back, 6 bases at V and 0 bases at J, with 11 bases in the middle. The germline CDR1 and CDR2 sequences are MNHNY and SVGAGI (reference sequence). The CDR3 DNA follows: TGTGCCAGCAGGGGGCTGGATCTGAACACTGAAGCTTTCTTT. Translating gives CASRGLDLNTEAFF.

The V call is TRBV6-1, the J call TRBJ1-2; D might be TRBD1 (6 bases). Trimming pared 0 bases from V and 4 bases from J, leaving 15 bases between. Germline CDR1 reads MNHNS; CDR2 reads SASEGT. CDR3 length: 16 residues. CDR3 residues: CASSEALGGPTYGYTF. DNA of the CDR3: TGTGCCAGCAGTGAAGCGCTAGGGGGACCTACCTATGGCTACACCTTC.

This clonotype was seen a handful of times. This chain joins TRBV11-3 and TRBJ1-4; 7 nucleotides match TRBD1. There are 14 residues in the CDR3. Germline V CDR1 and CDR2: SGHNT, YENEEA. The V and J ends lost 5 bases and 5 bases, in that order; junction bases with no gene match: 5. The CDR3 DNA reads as TGTGCCAGCAGCCGGGACAGACTAAATGAAAAACTGTTTTTT. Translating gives CASSRDRLNEKLFF.

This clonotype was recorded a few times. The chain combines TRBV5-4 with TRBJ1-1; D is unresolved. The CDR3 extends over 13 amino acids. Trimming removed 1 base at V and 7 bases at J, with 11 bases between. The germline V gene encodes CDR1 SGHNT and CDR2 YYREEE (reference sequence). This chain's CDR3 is CASSLRMGDEAFF. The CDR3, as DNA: TGTGCCAGCAGCTTGCGGATGGGAGATGAAGCTTTCTTT.

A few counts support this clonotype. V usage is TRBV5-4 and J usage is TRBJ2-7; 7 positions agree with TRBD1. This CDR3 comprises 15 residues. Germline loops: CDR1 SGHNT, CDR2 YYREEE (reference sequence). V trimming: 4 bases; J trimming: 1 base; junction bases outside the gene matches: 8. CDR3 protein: CASSLDRRLSYEQYF. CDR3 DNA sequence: TGTGCCAGCAGCCTGGACAGGCGTCTGTCCTACGAGCAGTACTTC. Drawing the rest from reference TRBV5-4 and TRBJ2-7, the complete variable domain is ETGVTQSPTHLIKTRGQQVTLRCSSQSGHNTVSWYQQALGQGPQFIFQYYREEENGRGNFPPRFSGLQFPNYSSELNVNALELDDSALYLCASSLDRRLSYEQYFGPGTRLTVT.

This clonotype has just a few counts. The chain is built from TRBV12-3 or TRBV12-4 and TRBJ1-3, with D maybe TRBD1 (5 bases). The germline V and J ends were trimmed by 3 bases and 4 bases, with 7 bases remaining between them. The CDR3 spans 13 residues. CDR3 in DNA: TGTGCCAGCAGTTTGACAGTAGGAAACACCATATATTTT. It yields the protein CASSLTVGNTIYF.

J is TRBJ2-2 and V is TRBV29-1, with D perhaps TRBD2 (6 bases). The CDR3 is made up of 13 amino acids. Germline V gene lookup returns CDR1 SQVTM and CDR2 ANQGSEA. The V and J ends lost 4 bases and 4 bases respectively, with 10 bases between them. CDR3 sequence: CSVVRGGTGELFF. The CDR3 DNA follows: TGCAGCGTTGTTCGGGGAGGCACCGGGGAGCTGTTTTTT.

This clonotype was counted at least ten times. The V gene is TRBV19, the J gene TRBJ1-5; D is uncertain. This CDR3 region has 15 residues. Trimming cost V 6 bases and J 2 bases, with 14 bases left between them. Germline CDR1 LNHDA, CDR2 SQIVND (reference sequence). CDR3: CASRNLWIGNQPQHF. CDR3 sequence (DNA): TGTGCCAGTAGGAACCTGTGGATAGGCAATCAGCCCCAGCATTTT. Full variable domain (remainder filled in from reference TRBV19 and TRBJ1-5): DGGITQSPKYLFRKEGQNVTLSCEQNLNHDAMYWYRQDPGQGLRLIYYSQIVNDFQKGDIAEGYSVSREKKESFPLTVTSAQKNPTAFYLCASRNLWIGNQPQHFGDGTRLSIL.

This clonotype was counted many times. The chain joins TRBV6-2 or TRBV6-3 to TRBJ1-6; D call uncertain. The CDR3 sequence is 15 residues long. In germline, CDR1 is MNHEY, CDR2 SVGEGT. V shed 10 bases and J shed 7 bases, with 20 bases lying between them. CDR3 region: CATSGSSLGNSPLHF. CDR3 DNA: TGTGCCACCTCGGGATCCTCCTTGGGGAATTCACCCCTCCACTTT.

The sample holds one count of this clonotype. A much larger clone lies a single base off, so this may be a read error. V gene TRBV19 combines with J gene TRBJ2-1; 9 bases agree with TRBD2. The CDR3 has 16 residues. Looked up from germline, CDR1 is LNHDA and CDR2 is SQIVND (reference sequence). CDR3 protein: CAISPSSSGRENEQFF. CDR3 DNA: TGTGCCATTAGTCCCTCGAGTAGCGGGAGAGAGAATGAGCAGTTCTTC.

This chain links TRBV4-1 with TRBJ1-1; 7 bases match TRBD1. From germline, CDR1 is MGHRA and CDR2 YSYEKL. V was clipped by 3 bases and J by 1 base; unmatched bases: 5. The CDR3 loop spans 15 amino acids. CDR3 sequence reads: CASSQETGWNTEAFF. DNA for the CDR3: TGCGCCAGCAGCCAGGAGACAGGGTGGAACACTGAAGCTTTCTTT.

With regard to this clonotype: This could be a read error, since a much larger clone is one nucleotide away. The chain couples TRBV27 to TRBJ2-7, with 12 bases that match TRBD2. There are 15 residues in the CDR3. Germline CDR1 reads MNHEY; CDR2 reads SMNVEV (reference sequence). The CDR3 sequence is CACSVASGRDYEQYF. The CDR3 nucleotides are TGTGCCTGCAGTGTCGCTAGCGGGAGGGACTACGAGCAGTACTTC.